These 13 T cell receptor beta chains came from one sample sequenced in a study of regulatory T cells in long-lasting Graves disease (dated by TCRdb to 2020 to 2022). Preparation of the library involved multiplex PCR. Sequencing was performed on an Illumina HiSeq 4000. iRepertoire HTBI primers and Arm-PCR amplification of CDR3 regions were used to construct TCR beta libraries. Clones were called with MiXCR by TCRdb after fastp trimmed the public reads at Q25, and only in-frame beta chains were retained. Identical CDR3 protein sequences are pooled into one entry, listed with their most common genes and DNA. The sample table shows 440,000 or so distinct CDR3 sequences, and approximately 15% are seen once. The ten largest clones capture approximately 16% of the sample. The sample's time point, from its label and the paper: newly diagnosed GD, antithyroid drugs for less than 3 months. For both TCR sequencing and RNA sequencing, RNA was extracted from PBMCs using TRIzol.

This same sample was also taken into another study, of T cells in Graves' hyperthyroidism and ophthalmopathy.

The source was peripheral blood mononuclear cells (PBMCs), collected at new diagnosis, from a patient treated with antithyroid drugs. All receptors come from a woman younger than 45 with Graves disease. Donor details come from another sample of the same person, matched by shared clones.

This clonotype was counted many times. V gene TRBV20-1 combines with J gene TRBJ1-5; 8 bases are shared with TRBD1. CDR3 length: 19 amino acids. Germline values: CDR1 DFQATT, CDR2 SNEGSKA (reference sequence). Trimming removed 0 bases from V and 0 bases from J; junction bases left unmatched: 13. The CDR3 sequence is CSARDEGDRNPYSNQPQHF. CDR3 sequence (DNA): TGCAGTGCTAGAGATGAGGGGGACAGGAACCCTTATAGCAATCAGCCCCAGCATTTT.

Only a few counts were recorded for this clonotype. The chain's CDR3 is CASNVAGNTEAFF. The CDR3 region has the DNA TGTGCCAGCAATGTCGCGGGGAACACTGAAGCTTTCTTT. This chain connects TRBV5-4 to TRBJ1-1, with D hard to call. V was pared by 6 bases and J by 1 base, with 10 bases between. The germline CDR1 and CDR2 sequences are SGHNT and YYREEE (reference sequence). The CDR3 runs 13 residues.

A remark on this clonotype: This may come from a read error, since a much larger clone is one base off. The CDR3 sequence: CASSLDYSRRETRYF. DNA of the CDR3: TGTGCCAGCAGCCTAGACTACTCCCGGAGGGAGACCCGGTACTTC. V gene TRBV3-1 combines with J gene TRBJ2-5; perhaps TRBD2 as D (6 bases). This CDR3 is built from 15 residues. Germline CDR1 LGHDT, CDR2 YNNKEL (reference sequence).

A note on this clonotype: A much larger clone lies a single base off, so this may be a read error. This chain connects TRBV28 to TRBJ2-4, with D maybe TRBD1 (6 bases). This CDR3 contains 15 residues. Trimming took 4 bases from V and 2 from J, leaving 12 bases between them. The germline gives CDR1 MDHEN, CDR2 SYDVKM. The CDR3 spells CASSSAGTSKNIQYF. CDR3 nucleotides: TGTGCCAGCAGTTCGGCAGGGACATCCAAAAACATTCAGTACTTC.

The J gene is TRBJ2-7, the V gene TRBV9, with D possibly being TRBD2 (6 bases). The CDR3 runs to 15 residues. V was shortened by 4 bases and J by 8 bases, with 22 bases between the two germline ends. CDR1 SGDLS and CDR2 YYNGEE come from the germline V gene. The CDR3 sequence is CASSPTGVPIRQQYF. CDR3 nucleotide sequence: TGTGCCAGCAGCCCGACGGGGGTGCCCATCCGACAGCAGTACTTC.

The chain combines TRBV19 with TRBJ2-3; 9 positions match TRBD2. Germline values: CDR1 LNHDA, CDR2 SQIVND (reference sequence). The CDR3 covers 14 residues. Losses at the gene ends were 8 bases for V and 4 bases for J; bases not matched to a gene: 7. CDR3 nucleotide sequence: TGTGCCAGTCGTAGCGGGAGAAGCGCAGATACGCAGTATTTT. Translating gives CASRSGRSADTQYF.

This clonotype appeared many times. The chain uses TRBV28 and TRBJ1-2; 11 nucleotides line up with TRBD1. The V gene end was trimmed by 4 bases and the J gene end by 3 bases; junction bases not matched to a gene: 4. The CDR3 is 15 residues long. CDR1 and CDR2 (germline): MDHEN, SYDVKM. Here the CDR3 DNA reads TGTGCCAGCAGTTCCCCGGGACAGGGGGACTATGGCTACACCTTC. Protein sequence: CASSSPGQGDYGYTF.

The table lists this clonotype with many counts. The chain combines TRBV7-3 with TRBJ2-3, with D perhaps matching TRBD1 (6 bases). CDR1 and CDR2 from the germline V gene are SGHTA and FQGTGA. The V gene lost 0 bases and the J gene lost 2 bases, with 15 bases spanning the gap. This CDR3 is built from 17 residues. CDR3 amino acids: CASSLTGRDTHTDTQYF. The CDR3 bases are TGTGCCAGCAGCTTAACAGGACGGGACACACACACAGATACGCAGTATTTT.

This clonotype was seen ten or more times. J is TRBJ2-7 and V is TRBV20-1, with TRBD2 identical over 7 bases. Germline lookup yields CDR1 DFQATT and CDR2 SNEGSKA (reference sequence). This CDR3 has 14 amino acids. The V segment lost 0 bases and the J segment 6 bases; nucleotides outside the gene matches: 8. The CDR3, as DNA: TGCAGTGCTAGAGAATGGAGCGGGAAGGGCGAGCAGTACTTC. Residues: CSAREWSGKGEQYF.

In this sample, this clonotype turned up many times. The V call is TRBV5-1, the J call TRBJ2-7, with 10 bases aligning to TRBD2. The CDR3 contains 16 residues. Germline CDR1 reads SGHRS; CDR2 reads YFSETQ. V gave up 4 bases and J gave up 5 bases; unmatched junction bases: 12. The CDR3 DNA reads TGCGCCAGCAGCCCTGGTTCTAGCGGGAGTATCGACGAGCAGTACTTC. Protein product: CASSPGSSGSIDEQYF.

This clonotype came up a few times. The gene calls are TRBV19 and TRBJ2-1; TRBD2 agrees at 11 bases. This CDR3 has 15 residues. The V gene end was trimmed by 4 bases and the J gene end by 6 bases; junction bases not matched to a gene: 5. Germline CDR1 reads LNHDA; CDR2 reads SQIVND (reference sequence). The CDR3 sequence is CASSTTSGSGNEQFF. The CDR3 bases are TGTGCCAGTAGTACAACTAGCGGGAGTGGCAATGAGCAGTTCTTC.

This clonotype was picked up many times. V gene TRBV28 combines with J gene TRBJ2-7, with 8 bases fitting TRBD2. V shed 5 bases and J 5 bases; nucleotides not matched to a gene: 8. CDR3 length equals 14 residues. Germline V gene data show CDR1 as MDHEN and CDR2 as SYDVKM. For the CDR3, the DNA is TGTGCCAGCAGTCAAACAAGCGGGAGTAACGAGCAGTACTTC. It specifies CASSQTSGSNEQYF.

This clonotype was recorded a few times. This sequence may be a read error, since a much larger clone differs from it by one base. V is TRBV6-1 and J is TRBJ2-5; D is uncertain. The CDR3 has 14 residues. Germline-derived CDR1 and CDR2 are MNHNS and SASEGT. CDR3 in amino acids: CASSEAAAQETRYF. Here the CDR3 DNA reads TGTGCCAGCAGTGAAGCGGCAGCACAAGAGACCCGGTACTTC.